This T cell receptor beta chain was recorded in a study of PD-1 blockade in classical Hodgkin lymphoma. Turning to the study itself: Intravenous nivolumab at 3 mg/kg was given to patients every 2 weeks.

TCRdb keeps only in-frame clones here, not all; method: immunoSEQ multiplex PCR. Of just over 60,000 clones in the sample, around 89% were seen once. After autologous stem cell transplantation all patients relapsed, and prior brentuximab vedotin exposure differed between cohorts. Remarks on this clone: Its antigen remains unknown.

Looked up from germline, CDR1 is KGHSH and CDR2 is LQKENI. V gave up 5 bases and J gave up 10 bases, with 9 bases separating them. The CDR3 is 12 amino acids. Study results and limitations: What drove the repertoire differences, possibly disease activity or prior therapy, has not been defined. CD4+ TCR diversity, unlike CD8+, rose significantly by C4D1.

This TCR derives from a human donor with classical Hodgkin lymphoma. Material: peripheral blood mononuclear cells (PBMCs), obtained at baseline. This chain uses TRBV18 with TRBJ1-6; D perhaps matches TRBD1 (5 bases). The CDR3 loop reads CASSAGESPLHF. Here the CDR3 DNA reads TGTGCCAGCTCAGCGGGGGAATCACCCCTCCACTTT.